The sequence of this T cell receptor (beta chain) was determined in a study of T cell responses to AZD1222 COVID-19 vaccine. Study-level points and caveats: Only six or seven AZD1222 recipients were seropositive at baseline. Donors, mostly white British, included more females; clonal diversity was possibly underestimated. Reportedly, close to half of spike-specific TCRs are directed against unmutated variant regions.

Here immunoSEQ multiplex PCR was the method, and the copy in TCRdb shows in-frame clones only, minus some. The sample lists about 180,000 clones; about 90% were seen once. The length of the CDR3 is 15 residues. Germline values: CDR1 MNHEY, CDR2 SMNVEV (reference sequence). The V gene lost 6 bases and the J gene lost 6 bases, with 20 bases spanning the gap. Second-dose groups at about 4 or about 12 weeks were pooled. This clone occurred a few times. Its antigen is as yet unknown. Sequenced here: peripheral blood, sampled 28 days after the second AZD1222 dose. The V call is TRBV27, the J call TRBJ1-2; maybe TRBD1 (5 bases). This clonotype originated in an adult who received the AZD1222 COVID-19 vaccine. The chain's CDR3 is CASSPLGAGRHGYTF. Written as DNA, the CDR3 is TGTGCCAGCAGCCCCCTGGGCGCAGGGCGGCATGGCTACACCTTC.